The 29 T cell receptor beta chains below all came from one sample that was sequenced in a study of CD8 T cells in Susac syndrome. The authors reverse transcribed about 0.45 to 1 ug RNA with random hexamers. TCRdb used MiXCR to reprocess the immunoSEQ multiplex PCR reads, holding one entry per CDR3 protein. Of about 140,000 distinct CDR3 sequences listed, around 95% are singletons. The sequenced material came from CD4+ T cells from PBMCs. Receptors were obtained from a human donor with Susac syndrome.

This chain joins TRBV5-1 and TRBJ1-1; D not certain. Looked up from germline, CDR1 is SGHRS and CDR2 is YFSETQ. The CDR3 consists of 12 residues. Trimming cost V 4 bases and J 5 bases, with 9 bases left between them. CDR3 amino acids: CASSRPDTEAFF. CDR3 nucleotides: TGCGCCAGCAGCCGCCCAGATACTGAAGCTTTCTTT.

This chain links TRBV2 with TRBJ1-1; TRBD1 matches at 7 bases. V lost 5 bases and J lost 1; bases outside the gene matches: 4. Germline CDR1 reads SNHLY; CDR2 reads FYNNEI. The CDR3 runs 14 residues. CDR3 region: CASSHRGENTEAFF. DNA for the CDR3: TGTGCCAGCAGTCACAGGGGCGAGAACACTGAAGCTTTCTTT.

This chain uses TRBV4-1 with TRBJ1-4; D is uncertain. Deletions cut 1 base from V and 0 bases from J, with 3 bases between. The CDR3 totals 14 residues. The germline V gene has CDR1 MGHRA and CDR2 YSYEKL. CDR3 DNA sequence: TGCGCCAGCAGCCAAGGGCCAACTAATGAAAAACTGTTTTTT. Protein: CASSQGPTNEKLFF.

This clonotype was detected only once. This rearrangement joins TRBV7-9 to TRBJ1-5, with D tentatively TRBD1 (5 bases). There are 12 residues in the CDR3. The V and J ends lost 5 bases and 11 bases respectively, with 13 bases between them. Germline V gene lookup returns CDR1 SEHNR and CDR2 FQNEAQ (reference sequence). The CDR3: CASSQGVSAQHF. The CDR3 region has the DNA TGTGCCAGCAGCCAGGGAGTTTCGGCCCAGCATTTT. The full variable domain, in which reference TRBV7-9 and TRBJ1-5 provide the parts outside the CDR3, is DTGVSQNPRHKITKRGQNVTFRCDPISEHNRLYWYRQTLGQGPEFLTYFQNEAQLEKSRLLSDRFSAERPKGSFSTLEIQRTEQGDSAMYLCASSQGVSAQHFGDGTRLSIL.

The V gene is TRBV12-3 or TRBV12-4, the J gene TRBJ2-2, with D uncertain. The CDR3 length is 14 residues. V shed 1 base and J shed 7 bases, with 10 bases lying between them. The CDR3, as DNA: TGTGCCAGCAGTTTAGGAGAAGCAAACGGGGAGCTGTTTTTT. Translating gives CASSLGEANGELFF.

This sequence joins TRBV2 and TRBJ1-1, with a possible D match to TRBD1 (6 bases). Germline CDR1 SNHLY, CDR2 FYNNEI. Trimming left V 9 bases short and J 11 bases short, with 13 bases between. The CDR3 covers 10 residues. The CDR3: CASGGPRAFF. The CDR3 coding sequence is TGTGCCAGTGGGGGGCCGAGGGCTTTCTTT. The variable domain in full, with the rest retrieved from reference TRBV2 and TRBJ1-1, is EPEVTQTPSHQVTQMGQEVILRCVPISNHLYFYWYRQILGQKVEFLVSFYNNEISEKSEIFDDQFSVERPDGSNFTLKIRSTKLEDSAMYFCASGGPRAFFGQGTRLTVV.

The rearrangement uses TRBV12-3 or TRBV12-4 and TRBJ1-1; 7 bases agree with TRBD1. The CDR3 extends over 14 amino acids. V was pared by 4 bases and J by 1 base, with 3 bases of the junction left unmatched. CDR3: CASSWNRGNTEAFF. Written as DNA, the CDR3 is TGTGCCAGCAGTTGGAACAGGGGGAACACTGAAGCTTTCTTT.

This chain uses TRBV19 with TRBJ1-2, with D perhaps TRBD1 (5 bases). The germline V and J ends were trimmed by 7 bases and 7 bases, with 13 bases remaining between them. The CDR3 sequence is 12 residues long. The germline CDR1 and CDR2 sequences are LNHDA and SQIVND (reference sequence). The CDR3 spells CASMAGESGYTF. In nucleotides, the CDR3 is TGTGCCAGTATGGCGGGGGAATCTGGCTACACCTTC.

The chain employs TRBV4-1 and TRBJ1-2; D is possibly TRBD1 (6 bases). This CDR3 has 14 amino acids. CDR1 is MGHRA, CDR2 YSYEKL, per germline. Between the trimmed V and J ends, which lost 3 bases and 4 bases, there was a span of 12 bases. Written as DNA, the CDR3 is TGCGCCAGCAGCCATTCTGACAGGTCCTATGGCTACACCTTC. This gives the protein CASSHSDRSYGYTF.

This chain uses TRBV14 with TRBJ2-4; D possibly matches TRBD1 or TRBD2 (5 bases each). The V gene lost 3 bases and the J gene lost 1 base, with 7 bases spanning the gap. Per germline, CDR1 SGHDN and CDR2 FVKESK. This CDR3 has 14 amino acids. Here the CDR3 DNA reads TGTGCCAGCAGCCAGGGGGTCGCCAAAAACATTCAGTACTTC. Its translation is CASSQGVAKNIQYF.

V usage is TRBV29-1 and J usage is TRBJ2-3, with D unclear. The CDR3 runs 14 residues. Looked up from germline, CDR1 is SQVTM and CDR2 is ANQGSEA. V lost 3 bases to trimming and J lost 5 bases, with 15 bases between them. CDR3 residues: CSVDFRRSLDTQYF. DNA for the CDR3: TGCAGCGTTGATTTCCGCAGGAGCTTAGATACGCAGTATTTT.

The CDR3 DNA is TGTGCCAGCAGTTTTCGACGGCGCCTTGAAAAACTGTTTTTT. This sequence encodes CASSFRRRLEKLFF. This rearrangement joins TRBV12-3 or TRBV12-4 to TRBJ1-4; D is unclear. The CDR3 is 14 amino acids. V lost 3 bases, J lost 7 bases, and 12 bases lay in between.

This CDR3 reads CASSQDERLLAKNIQYF. Here the CDR3 DNA reads TGCGCCAGCAGCCAAGATGAGCGGCTTCTAGCCAAAAACATTCAGTACTTC. V usage is TRBV4-1 and J usage is TRBJ2-4; D is possibly TRBD2 (5 bases). There are 17 residues in the CDR3. V lost 0 bases to trimming and J lost 0 bases, with 12 bases between them. CDR1 and CDR2 from the germline V gene are MGHRA and YSYEKL.

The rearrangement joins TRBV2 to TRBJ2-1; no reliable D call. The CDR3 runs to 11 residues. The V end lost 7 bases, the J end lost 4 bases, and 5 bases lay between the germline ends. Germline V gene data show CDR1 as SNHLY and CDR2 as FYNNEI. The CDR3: CASIVYNEQFF. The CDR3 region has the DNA TGTGCCAGCATTGTATACAATGAGCAGTTCTTC. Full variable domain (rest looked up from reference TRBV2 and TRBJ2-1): EPEVTQTPSHQVTQMGQEVILRCVPISNHLYFYWYRQILGQKVEFLVSFYNNEISEKSEIFDDQFSVERPDGSNFTLKIRSTKLEDSAMYFCASIVYNEQFFGPGTRLTVL.

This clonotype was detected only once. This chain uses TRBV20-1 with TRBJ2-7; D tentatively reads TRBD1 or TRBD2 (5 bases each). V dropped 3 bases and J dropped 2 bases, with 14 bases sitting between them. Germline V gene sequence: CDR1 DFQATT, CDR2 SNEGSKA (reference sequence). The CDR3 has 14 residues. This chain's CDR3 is CSASLPGPTYEQYF. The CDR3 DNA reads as TGCAGTGCTAGCCTCCCGGGACCCACCTACGAGCAGTACTTC.

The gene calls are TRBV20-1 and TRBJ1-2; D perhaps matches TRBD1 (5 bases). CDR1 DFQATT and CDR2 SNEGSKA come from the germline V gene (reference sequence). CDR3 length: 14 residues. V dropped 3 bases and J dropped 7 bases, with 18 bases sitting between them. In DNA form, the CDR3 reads TGCAGTGCTAGTTTGCAGGGTAAGGGTGGTGGCTACACCTTC. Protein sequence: CSASLQGKGGGYTF.

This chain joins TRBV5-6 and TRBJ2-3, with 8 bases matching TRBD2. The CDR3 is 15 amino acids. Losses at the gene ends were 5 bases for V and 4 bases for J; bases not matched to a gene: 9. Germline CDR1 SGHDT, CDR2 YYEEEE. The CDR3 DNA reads TGTGCCAGCAGACTAGCGGTAGGGGGTGCAGATACGCAGTATTTT. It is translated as CASRLAVGGADTQYF.

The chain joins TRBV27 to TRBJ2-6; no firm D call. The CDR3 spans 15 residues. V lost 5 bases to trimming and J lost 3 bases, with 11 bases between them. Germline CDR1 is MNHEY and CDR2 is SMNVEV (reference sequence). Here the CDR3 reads CASSPRAGGANVLTF. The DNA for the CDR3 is TGTGCCAGCAGTCCAAGGGCAGGTGGGGCCAACGTCCTGACTTTC.

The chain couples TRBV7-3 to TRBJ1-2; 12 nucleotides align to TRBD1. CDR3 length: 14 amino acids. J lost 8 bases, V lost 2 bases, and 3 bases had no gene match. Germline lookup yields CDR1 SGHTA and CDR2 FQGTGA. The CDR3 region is CASSLEGTGGGYTF. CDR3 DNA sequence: TGTGCCAGCAGCTTAGAGGGGACAGGGGGCGGCTACACCTTC.

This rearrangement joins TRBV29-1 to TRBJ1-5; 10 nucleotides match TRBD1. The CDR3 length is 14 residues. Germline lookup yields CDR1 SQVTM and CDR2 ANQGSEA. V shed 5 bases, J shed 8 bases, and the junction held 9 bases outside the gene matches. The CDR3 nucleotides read TGCAGCGTTTCGGACAGGGGGGAGGGTAAGCCCCAGCATTTT. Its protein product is CSVSDRGEGKPQHF.

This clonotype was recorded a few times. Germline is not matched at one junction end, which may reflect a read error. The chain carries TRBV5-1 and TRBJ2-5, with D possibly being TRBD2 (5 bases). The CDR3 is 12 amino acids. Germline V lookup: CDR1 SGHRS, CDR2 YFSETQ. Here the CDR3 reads CASSLEGETQYF. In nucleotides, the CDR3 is TGTGCCAGCAGCTTAGAGGGTGAGACCCAGTACTTC.

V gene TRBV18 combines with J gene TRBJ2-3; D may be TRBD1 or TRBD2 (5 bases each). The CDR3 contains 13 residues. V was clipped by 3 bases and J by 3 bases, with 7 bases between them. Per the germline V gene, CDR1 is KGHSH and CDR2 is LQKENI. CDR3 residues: CASSPGGTDTQYF. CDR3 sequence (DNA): TGTGCCAGCTCACCTGGGGGTACAGATACGCAGTATTTT.

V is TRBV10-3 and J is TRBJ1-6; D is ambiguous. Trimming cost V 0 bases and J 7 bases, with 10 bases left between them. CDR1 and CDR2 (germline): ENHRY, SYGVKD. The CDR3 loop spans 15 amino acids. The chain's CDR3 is CAISESGLLNSPLHF. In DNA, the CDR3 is TGTGCCATCAGTGAGTCGGGCCTCCTGAATTCACCCCTCCACTTT.

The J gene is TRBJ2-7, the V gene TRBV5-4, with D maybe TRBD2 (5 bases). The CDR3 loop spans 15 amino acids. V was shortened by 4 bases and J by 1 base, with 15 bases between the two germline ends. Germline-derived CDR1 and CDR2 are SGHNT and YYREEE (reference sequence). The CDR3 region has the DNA TGTGCCAGCAGCCTGGATGGACTGGAGTCCTACGAGCAGTACTTC. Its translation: CASSLDGLESYEQYF.

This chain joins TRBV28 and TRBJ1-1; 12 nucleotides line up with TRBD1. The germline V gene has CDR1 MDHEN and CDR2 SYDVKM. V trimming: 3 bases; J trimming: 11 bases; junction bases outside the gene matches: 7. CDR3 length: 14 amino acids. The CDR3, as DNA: TGTGCCAGCAGTTTGTCCCGGGACAGGGGGCGGGCTTTCTTT. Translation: CASSLSRDRGRAFF.

CDR3 DNA: TGTGCCAGCAGCCAAGGGGACAGGGGGCACTATGGCTACACCTTC. Translation: CASSQGDRGHYGYTF. This chain links TRBV4-2 with TRBJ1-2; TRBD1 matches at 12 bases. CDR3 length: 15 amino acids. The germline V gene encodes CDR1 LGHNA and CDR2 YNFKEQ. With 1 base clipped from V and 3 bases from J, the junction kept 0 bases outside the gene matches.

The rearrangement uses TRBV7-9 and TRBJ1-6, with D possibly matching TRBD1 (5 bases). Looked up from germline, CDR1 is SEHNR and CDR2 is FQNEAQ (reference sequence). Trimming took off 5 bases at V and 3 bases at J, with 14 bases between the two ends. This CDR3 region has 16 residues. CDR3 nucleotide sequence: TGTGCCAGCAGCCAGGGATCGGGATTCTATAATTCACCCCTCCACTTT. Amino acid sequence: CASSQGSGFYNSPLHF.

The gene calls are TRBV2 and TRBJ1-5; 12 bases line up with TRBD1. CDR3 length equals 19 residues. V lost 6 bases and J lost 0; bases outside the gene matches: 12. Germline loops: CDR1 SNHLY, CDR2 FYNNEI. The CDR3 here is CASSALGTGGINSNQPQHF. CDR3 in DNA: TGTGCCAGCAGCGCCCTCGGGACAGGGGGCATCAATAGCAATCAGCCCCAGCATTTT.

The CDR3 region is CASSLGTGWSYNEQFF. The CDR3 DNA follows: TGTGCCAGCAGCTTAGGGACAGGGTGGTCCTACAATGAGCAGTTCTTC. This chain joins TRBV7-9 and TRBJ2-1, with 8 bases matching TRBD1. Per germline, CDR1 SEHNR and CDR2 FQNEAQ (reference sequence). This CDR3 comprises 16 residues. The V gene end was trimmed by 1 base and the J gene end by 1 base; junction bases not matched to a gene: 3.